This TCR beta chain was identified in a study of Graves' ophthalmopathy and Graves' hyperthyroidism. Study summary: Peripheral blood was gathered at the point of initial diagnosis, before any treatment started.

Germline CDR1 and CDR2: LGHNT and FRNRAP. The CDR3 sequence is 16 residues long. Ophthalmopathic donors had moderate-to-severe activity, CAS ≥3 and NOSPECS ≥4, with disease that had lasted under 3 months. As regards this clonotype: The antigen remains unidentified.

For repertoire sequencing, the TCR beta CDR3 regions were amplified from RNA transcripts. HTBI-primed first-round RT-PCR preceded second-round multiplex PCR. From the multiplex PCR reads, TCRdb called clonotypes with MiXCR, one entry per CDR3 protein. Found here are around 660,000 distinct CDR3 sequences, 35% to 50% of them singletons; the top ten hold 3% to 3.5%. Overall study findings and caveats: Among thyroid clonotypes expanded above 0.001 frequency, most also appeared in blood. A 13-signature model separated ophthalmopathy from stable hyperthyroidism, around 90% sensitivity, roughly 81% specificity.

The sample taken for sequencing was peripheral blood. The TCR originated in an adult man with Graves' ophthalmopathy. The V and J genes are TRBV12-5 and TRBJ2-2; D is ambiguous. The CDR3 reads CASSYSKTPMAGELFF. CDR3 nucleotides: TGTGCCAGCAGTTACTCGAAAACCCCGATGGCCGGGGAGCTGTTTTTT.